This record looks at one T cell receptor beta chain sequence and its context. Its antigen remains unidentified. These data are taken from a study of T cell responses to AZD1222 COVID-19 vaccine. About the research overall: Second doses that came at about 4 or about 12 weeks were put together. Broader study findings: Reports indicate that nearly half of spike-specific TCRs are directed at unmutated variant regions. Baseline serostatus was positive in only a handful of AZD1222 recipients.

The assay was immunoSEQ multiplex PCR, and TCRdb's table has in-frame clones only and misses some. The sample carries 110,000 to 150,000 clones, about nine tenths recorded once. Germline loops: CDR1 LNHDA, CDR2 SQIVND (reference sequence). The trim removed 3 bases at V and 4 bases at J, leaving 6 bases unmatched. The CDR3 is 15 amino acids. The specimen was peripheral blood, collected on day 0 of AZD1222 vaccination. The genes are TRBV19 and TRBJ1-1; 9 nucleotides agree with TRBD1. The TCR comes from an adult in good health. The CDR3 is CASSMGQGSGTEAFF. Here the CDR3 DNA reads TGTGCCAGTAGTATGGGACAGGGAAGCGGCACTGAAGCTTTCTTT.